A single sample is the source of the 30 T cell receptor beta chains below, sequenced in a study of lymphopenia after photon versus proton radiotherapy. Measured with immunoSEQ multiplex PCR; TCRdb has only the in-frame clones, and not every one. The sample holds 60,000 or so clones, about nine tenths seen once. The sample in question was peripheral blood, obtained from a patient treated with proton-based radiotherapy. The receptors stem from a man older than 75 with esophageal cancer.

The V and J genes are TRBV7-9 and TRBJ2-7; D gene unclear. CDR3 length: 15 residues. Germline CDR1 SEHNR, CDR2 FQNEAQ (reference sequence). V lost 1 base and J 5 bases, leaving 15 bases between the germline ends. CDR3 sequence: CASSLVAGPSDEQYF. Here the CDR3 DNA reads TGTGCCAGCAGCTTAGTAGCTGGACCTTCGGACGAGCAGTACTTC.

The rearrangement joins TRBV2 to TRBJ1-2; D not certain. The CDR3 totals 13 residues. CDR1 is SNHLY and CDR2 is FYNNEI in the germline V gene. Trimming took off 5 bases at V and 7 bases at J, with 14 bases between the two ends. CDR3 nucleotide sequence: TGTGCCAGCAGTCCCCACACCACAGTTGGCTACACCTTC. Protein sequence: CASSPHTTVGYTF.

The chain employs TRBV6-6 and TRBJ1-1; D uncertain. This CDR3 comprises 13 residues. The germline gives CDR1 MNHNY, CDR2 SVGAGI (reference sequence). V lost 7 bases, J lost 5 bases, and 14 bases lay in between. The CDR3, as DNA: TGTGCCAGCAAGGGCAGGCCGAGAACTGAAGCTTTCTTT. It is translated as CASKGRPRTEAFF.

The V gene is TRBV7-6, the J gene TRBJ1-2; possible D gene TRBD1, 5 bases. The CDR3 spans 15 residues. Per the germline V gene, CDR1 is SGHVS and CDR2 is FNYEAQ. The V gene lost 4 bases and the J gene lost 4 bases, with 16 bases spanning the gap. CDR3 DNA sequence: TGTGCCAGCAGCTCTATGGGGACTAGCGGCTATGGCTACACCTTC. This translates into CASSSMGTSGYGYTF.

The chain couples TRBV18 to TRBJ1-1; 8 bases map to TRBD1. Germline assignment: CDR1 KGHSH and CDR2 LQKENI. The CDR3 has 18 amino acids. Trimming cost V 5 bases and J 0 bases; bases outside gene matches: 14. CDR3 DNA: TGTGCCAGCTCAGAACGCAGGGGGCGCTTAGGAATGAACACTGAAGCTTTCTTT. This encodes CASSERRGRLGMNTEAFF.

The J gene is TRBJ2-1, the V gene TRBV5-1, with 9 bases that match TRBD1. Per the germline V gene, CDR1 is SGHRS and CDR2 is YFSETQ. CDR3 length equals 16 residues. Trimming removed 3 bases from V and 2 bases from J; junction bases left unmatched: 6. Here the CDR3 reads CASSSPDRGAYNEQFF. CDR3 nucleotides: TGCGCCAGCAGCTCTCCGGACAGGGGTGCCTACAATGAGCAGTTCTTC.

This clone showed up just a few times. The V call is TRBV29-1, the J call TRBJ1-1; no clear D gene. Looked up from germline, CDR1 is SQVTM and CDR2 is ANQGSEA. The V gene lost 6 bases and the J gene lost 0 bases, with 11 bases spanning the gap. CDR3 size: 13 residues. The chain's CDR3 is CSVVEDMNTEAFF. CDR3 in DNA: TGCAGCGTCGTAGAAGACATGAACACTGAAGCTTTCTTT.

The rearrangement joins TRBV30 to TRBJ2-7, with a weak D call TRBD2 (6 bases). Germline CDR1 GTSNPN, CDR2 SVGIG (reference sequence). Trimming shortened V by 0 bases and J by 9 bases, and 9 bases separated the two germline ends. The CDR3 has 11 amino acids. The CDR3 DNA sequence: TGTGCCTGGAGTGTGGGGGGACGGCAGTACTTC. Its protein is CAWSVGGRQYF.

The chain joins TRBV7-2 to TRBJ1-2; 9 nucleotides align to TRBD1. V lost 4 bases, J lost 4 bases, and 1 base stayed unmatched. The V gene's germline CDR1 is SGHTA and CDR2 FQGNSA. CDR3 length: 13 residues. The CDR3 reads CASSSDRGYGYTF. CDR3 coding DNA: TGTGCCAGCAGCTCGGACAGGGGCTATGGCTACACCTTC.

This clone showed up just a few times. The V call is TRBV13, the J call TRBJ1-1; D gene ambiguous. V was trimmed by 5 bases and J by 11 bases, leaving 15 bases between them. This CDR3 is built from 12 residues. Germline CDR1 is PRHDT and CDR2 is FYEKMQ (reference sequence). In DNA, the CDR3 is TGTGCCAGCAGCAGAACAAGGTCGAAGGCTTTCTTT. It is translated as CASSRTRSKAFF.

This sequence joins TRBV7-9 and TRBJ2-1; either TRBD1 or TRBD2 may fit D (5 bases each). Trimming took off 4 bases at V and 6 bases at J, with 16 bases between the two ends. CDR3 length equals 15 residues. CDR1 SEHNR and CDR2 FQNEAQ come from the germline V gene (reference sequence). This CDR3 is CASSSVRGSGNEQFF. The DNA of the CDR3 is TGTGCCAGCAGCTCTGTGAGGGGCTCCGGCAATGAGCAGTTCTTC.

In this sample, this clone turned up once. The chain couples TRBV9 to TRBJ2-1; 10 bases match TRBD2. Germline trimming cut 0 bases from V and 6 bases from J; bases unmatched to any gene: 0. The germline CDR1 and CDR2 sequences are SGDLS and YYNGEE. The CDR3 length is 14 residues. CDR3 coding DNA: TGTGCCAGCAGCGTAGCTAGCGGGAGCAATGAGCAGTTCTTC. As protein: CASSVASGSNEQFF.

This clone was seen just once. The chain joins TRBV5-6 to TRBJ2-1; perhaps TRBD1 as D (6 bases). This CDR3 is 16 amino acids long. V was cut by 2 bases and J by 0 bases, with 12 bases left in between. CDR1 SGHDT and CDR2 YYEEEE come from the germline V gene. Here the CDR3 reads CASSLMGARSYNEQFF. In nucleotides, the CDR3 is TGTGCCAGCAGCTTAATGGGGGCGCGCTCCTACAATGAGCAGTTCTTC.

This clone has more than one count but fewer than ten. V is TRBV13 and J is TRBJ2-2; D is undetermined. V was trimmed by 8 bases and J by 3 bases, leaving 10 bases between them. This CDR3 has 13 residues. In germline, CDR1 is PRHDT, CDR2 FYEKMQ (reference sequence). CDR3 protein: CASGLQYTGELFF. CDR3 bases: TGTGCCAGCGGGTTACAGTACACCGGGGAGCTGTTTTTT.

CDR3 coding DNA: TGTGCCTGGAGTGGAACCACAGATACGCAGTATTTT. Protein: CAWSGTTDTQYF. V gene TRBV30 combines with J gene TRBJ2-3; D unresolved. The germline CDR1 and CDR2 sequences are GTSNPN and SVGIG (reference sequence). Trimming cost V 1 base and J 2 bases, with 4 bases left between them. This CDR3 region has 12 residues. Combining the CDR3 with reference TRBV30 and TRBJ2-3 gives the whole variable domain SQTIHQWPATLVQPVGSPLSLECTVEGTSNPNLYWYRQAAGRGLQLLFYSVGIGQISSEVPQNLSASRPQDRQFILSSKKLLLSDSGFYLCAWSGTTDTQYFGPGTRLTVL.

V is TRBV19 and J is TRBJ2-5; D is perhaps TRBD1 (6 bases). Germline loops: CDR1 LNHDA, CDR2 SQIVND (reference sequence). The CDR3 spans 14 residues. V was cut by 1 base and J by 1 base, with 7 bases left in between. CDR3 amino acids: CASSIGTVQETQYF. For the CDR3, the DNA is TGTGCCAGTAGTATAGGGACAGTCCAAGAGACCCAGTACTTC.

This chain links TRBV2 with TRBJ2-1, with unresolved D. CDR3 length: 11 amino acids. Per the germline V gene, CDR1 is SNHLY and CDR2 is FYNNEI. V was shortened by 2 bases and J by 10 bases, with 6 bases between the two germline ends. CDR3 in amino acids: CASSEWSEQFF. DNA of the CDR3: TGTGCCAGCAGTGAATGGTCAGAGCAGTTCTTC.

This clone has a single count. CDR3 loop: CASSLGLAGPPSNDEQFF. CDR3 bases: TGTGCCAGCAGCCTGGGACTAGCGGGACCACCAAGCAACGATGAGCAGTTCTTC. The chain uses TRBV5-6 and TRBJ2-1; 13 bases line up with TRBD2. The CDR3 runs 18 residues. Germline trimming cut 4 bases from V and 8 bases from J; bases unmatched to any gene: 15. Germline V lookup: CDR1 SGHDT, CDR2 YYEEEE.

The chain uses TRBV11-2 and TRBJ2-2; either TRBD1 or TRBD2 may fit D (5 bases each). Germline assignment: CDR1 SGHAT and CDR2 FQNNGV. This CDR3 region has 16 residues. V lost 5 bases to trimming and J lost 1 base, with 14 bases between them. The CDR3: CASSQNPGRNTGELFF. The CDR3 DNA sequence: TGTGCCAGCAGCCAAAACCCGGGACGGAACACCGGGGAGCTGTTTTTT. The variable domain in full, with the rest retrieved from reference TRBV11-2 and TRBJ2-2, is EAGVAQSPRYKIIEKRQSVAFWCNPISGHATLYWYQQILGQGPKLLIQFQNNGVVDDSQLPKDRFSAERLKGVDSTLKIQPAKLEDSAVYLCASSQNPGRNTGELFFGEGSRLTVL.

This chain joins TRBV6-6 and TRBJ2-5; D remains unclear. CDR3 length equals 11 residues. The V and J ends lost 8 bases and 5 bases respectively, with 9 bases between them. The V gene's germline CDR1 is MNHNY and CDR2 SVGAGI (reference sequence). CDR3 sequence: CASRFQETQYF. The DNA for the CDR3 is TGTGCCAGCCGATTCCAGGAGACCCAGTACTTC.

CDR3 region: CASSLGLAGGQSADTQYF. The CDR3 DNA reads TGTGCCAGTAGCCTGGGACTAGCGGGAGGGCAAAGTGCAGATACGCAGTATTTT. This rearrangement joins TRBV19 to TRBJ2-3, with 16 bases identical to TRBD2. CDR3 length equals 18 residues. Germline CDR1 is LNHDA and CDR2 is SQIVND (reference sequence). V trimming: 6 bases; J trimming: 4 bases; junction bases outside the gene matches: 10.

Points on this clone: Other DNA sequences of this sample code for an identical CDR3. This sequence joins TRBV19 and TRBJ1-1; D is perhaps TRBD1 (5 bases). Germline loops: CDR1 LNHDA, CDR2 SQIVND (reference sequence). Trimming removed 6 bases at V and 0 bases at J, with 11 bases between. The CDR3 is 14 residues long. In DNA form, the CDR3 reads TGTGCCAGTAGCCCTCCAGGGTTGAACACTGAAGCTTTCTTT. It translates to CASSPPGLNTEAFF.

The chain employs TRBV16 and TRBJ1-6; D remains ambiguous. CDR1 is KGHSY, CDR2 FQNENV, per germline. Trimming shortened V by 3 bases and J by 10 bases, and 25 bases separated the two germline ends. CDR3 length: 18 residues. Here the CDR3 DNA reads TGTGCCAGCAGCCACGGCAGGATTGTCCCCAGAATAAGCTCACCCCTCCACTTT. The encoded protein is CASSHGRIVPRISSPLHF.

The J gene is TRBJ1-4, the V gene TRBV30; 7 bases match TRBD1. The CDR3 totals 19 residues. Looked up from germline, CDR1 is GTSNPN and CDR2 is SVGIG (reference sequence). The V and J ends lost 4 bases and 1 base, in that order; junction bases with no gene match: 18. Here the CDR3 DNA reads TGTGCCTGGACAGCCAAGGGGGCAGGGACAACGGGAACTAATGAAAAACTGTTTTTT. It specifies CAWTAKGAGTTGTNEKLFF.

The gene calls are TRBV18 and TRBJ1-1; D is unresolved. CDR1 and CDR2 from the germline V gene are KGHSH and LQKENI. The CDR3 has 13 residues. V lost 4 bases and J lost 1, with 7 bases in between. This CDR3 is CASSRDENTEAFF. CDR3 bases: TGTGCCAGCTCACGAGATGAGAACACTGAAGCTTTCTTT.

V gene TRBV19 combines with J gene TRBJ2-5, with 10 bases aligning to TRBD2. The germline gives CDR1 LNHDA, CDR2 SQIVND (reference sequence). The J segment lost 3 bases and the V segment lost 7 bases, leaving 8 bases of the junction unmatched. The CDR3 extends over 15 amino acids. The CDR3 coding sequence is TGTGCCAGTATAGGCGGGCTAGCGGGGGAAGAGACCCAGTACTTC. It specifies CASIGGLAGEETQYF.

V usage is TRBV5-1 and J usage is TRBJ1-1, with a tentative D call TRBD1 (5 bases). The CDR3 consists of 14 residues. Trimming took 2 bases from V and 6 from J, leaving 14 bases between them. Looked up from germline, CDR1 is SGHRS and CDR2 is YFSETQ. CDR3 in amino acids: CASSFAGSISEAFF. In DNA form, the CDR3 reads TGCGCCAGCAGCTTTGCAGGGTCGATTTCTGAAGCTTTCTTT.

The V call is TRBV6-6, the J call TRBJ1-2; possible D gene TRBD1, 5 bases. The CDR3 spans 14 residues. The V and J ends lost 2 bases and 2 bases respectively, with 9 bases between them. Germline values: CDR1 MNHNY, CDR2 SVGAGI (reference sequence). The CDR3 bases are TGTGCCAGCAGTTACGGGACGGCAAACTATGGCTACACCTTC. Translation: CASSYGTANYGYTF.

The chain has TRBV6-6 and TRBJ1-1; the D gene is possibly TRBD1 (6 bases). V shed 7 bases and J shed 4 bases, with 13 bases lying between them. CDR3 length: 13 amino acids. The germline V gene has CDR1 MNHNY and CDR2 SVGAGI (reference sequence). In DNA, the CDR3 is TGTGCCAGCATCGGACAGTTGGGCACTGAAGCTTTCTTT. Its protein product is CASIGQLGTEAFF.

The rearrangement links TRBV5-4 to TRBJ1-1; D remains ambiguous. Germline-derived CDR1 and CDR2 are SGHNT and YYREEE (reference sequence). CDR3 length: 14 amino acids. With 0 bases removed from V and 0 bases from J, the gap between germline ends came to 6 bases. CDR3 nucleotide sequence: TGTGCCAGCAGCTTGGCCAGGTTGAACACTGAAGCTTTCTTT. It specifies CASSLARLNTEAFF.